These 3 T cell receptor beta chains were sequenced from one sample in a study of T cell clonality in common variable immunodeficiency. Study-wide results and caveats: Reportedly, TCR beta sequences from common variable immunodeficiency showed fewer deletions and N-nucleotide insertions.

These receptors have no known antigen. The repertoire was sequenced with immunoSEQ multiplex PCR; TCRdb's copy has only in-frame clones and lacks some. Altogether over 30,000 clones were found in the sample, and no singletons occur. The sample was peripheral blood mononuclear cells. The receptors were gathered from a human donor with common variable immunodeficiency.

In the case of this clone: The read is 3 residues too short to cover the CDR3 end, so that end is filled in from the germline J gene. The chain employs TRBV7-6 and TRBJ1-1; TRBD1 agrees at 7 bases. Germline V lookup: CDR1 SGHVS, CDR2 FNYEAQ. Trimming cost V 1 base and J 0 bases; bases outside gene matches: 11. The CDR3 has 18 residues. Incomplete CDR3 DNA: TGTGCCAGCAGCTTAGAAGAGGGGGCTTCGGTCGTGAACACTGAA. Its translation is CASSLEEGASVVNTE. The entire CDR3 protein reads CASSLEEGASVVNTEAFF.

This clone occurred many times. With the read ending 3 residues before the CDR3 end, the germline J gene is used to fill in that end. The chain links TRBV20-1 to TRBJ1-2, with D uncertain. CDR1 is DFQATT, CDR2 SNEGSKA, per germline (reference sequence). The V gene lost 2 bases and the J gene lost 0 bases, with 4 bases spanning the gap. The CDR3 has 12 residues. The CDR3: CSARYTNYGYTF. CDR3 DNA, as far as it was read: TGCAGTGCTAGATATACTAACTATGGC.

CDR3 protein: CASSPSTSWNTQYF. The CDR3 bases that were read are TGTGCCAGCAGCCCGTCGACTAGTTGGAATACG. V gene TRBV7-9 combines with J gene TRBJ2-3; tentative D call: TRBD2 (6 bases). The CDR3 goes on 3 residues after the read ends, and that part is filled in from the germline J gene. V lost 5 bases, J lost 7 bases, and 16 bases lay in between. The CDR3 has 14 residues. CDR1 SEHNR and CDR2 FQNEAQ come from the germline V gene (reference sequence).